The text below deals with one T cell receptor (beta chain). Sequenced by immunoSEQ multiplex PCR; TCRdb stores in-frame clones only, minus some. The table has hundreds of thousands of clones, approximately 90% seen once; the top ten hold around 5.3%. The source of the sample is a study of Ad26.COV2.S vaccination and SARS-CoV-2 variants. Specified treatment: 15 to 20 received Ad26.COV2.S at low or high dose, single or two shots; roughly five received placebo; per-sample allocation not given. At day 63 after the first vaccine or placebo injection, samples were drawn. Germline CDR1 PRHDT, CDR2 FYEKMQ (reference sequence). Trimming cost V 3 bases and J 0 bases, with 9 bases left between them. The CDR3 extends over 14 amino acids.

The V call is TRBV13, the J call TRBJ2-7, with D perhaps matching TRBD2 (5 bases). Sequenced here: peripheral blood, sampled in a trial of Ad26.COV2.S vaccine versus placebo. This clonotype originated in a person aged 18-65 years who received the Ad26.COV2.S COVID-19 vaccine or a placebo. The CDR3 here is CASSFGLSSYEQYF. CDR3 DNA sequence: TGTGCCAGCAGCTTCGGACTGAGCTCCTACGAGCAGTACTTC.